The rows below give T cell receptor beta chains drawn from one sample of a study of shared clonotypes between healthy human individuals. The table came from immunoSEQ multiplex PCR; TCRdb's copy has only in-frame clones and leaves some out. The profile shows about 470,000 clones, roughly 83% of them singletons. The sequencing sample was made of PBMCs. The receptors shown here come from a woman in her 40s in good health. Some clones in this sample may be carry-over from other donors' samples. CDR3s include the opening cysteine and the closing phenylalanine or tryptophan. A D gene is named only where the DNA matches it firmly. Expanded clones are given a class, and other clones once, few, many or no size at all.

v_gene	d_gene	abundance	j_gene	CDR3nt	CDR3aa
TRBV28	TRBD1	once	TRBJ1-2	TGTGCCAGCAGAATTGGGACAGCCCTGCTGGCGGGCTATGGCTACACCTTC	CASRIGTALLAGYGYTF
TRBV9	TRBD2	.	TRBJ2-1	TGTGCCAGCAGCCCCAGGAGCCAGGGACTAGCGGGGAATGAGCAGTTCTTC	CASSPRSQGLAGNEQFF
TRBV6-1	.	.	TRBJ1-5	TGTGCCAGCAGTGCGGGGGCGGGGGGTCAGCCCCAGCATTTT	CASSAGAGGQPQHF
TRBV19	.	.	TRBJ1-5	TGTGCCAGTAGTATAGGCACGGTTAATCAGCCCCAGCATTTT	CASSIGTVNQPQHF
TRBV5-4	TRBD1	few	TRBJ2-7	TGTGCCAGCAGCCCTCAGGGGGCGAGGTCCTACGAGCAGTACTTC	CASSPQGARSYEQYF
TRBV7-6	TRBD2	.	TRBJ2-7	TGTGCCAGCAGCTTTACTAGCGGGAGCCCCTCCTACGAGCAGTACTTC	CASSFTSGSPSYEQYF
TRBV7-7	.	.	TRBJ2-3	TGTGCCAGCAGCTTACGGTCCGGTAGGCGTCCAGATACGCAGTATTTT	CASSLRSGRRPDTQYF
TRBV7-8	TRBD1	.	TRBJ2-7	TGTGCCAGCAGCTCGGACAGGGCTGGCGAGCAGTACTTC	CASSSDRAGEQYF
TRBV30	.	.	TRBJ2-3	TGTGCCTGGACCAAAGGGGTTAGCACAGATACGCAGTATTTT	CAWTKGVSTDTQYF
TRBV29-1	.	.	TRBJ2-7	TGCAGCGTTGGCCTTAACCACTACGAGCAGTACTTC	CSVGLNHYEQYF
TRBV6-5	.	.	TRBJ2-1	TGTGCCAGCAGTCGACAGTTCTTTTCCTACAATGAGCAGTTCTTC	CASSRQFFSYNEQFF
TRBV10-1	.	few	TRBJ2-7	TGCGCCAGCAGCGCGGGCCTGAACTACGAGCAGTACTTC	CASSAGLNYEQYF
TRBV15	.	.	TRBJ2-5	TGTGCCACCAGCAAGGAGGGTAGCGATCTCCAAGAGACCCAGTACTTC	CATSKEGSDLQETQYF